The 21 T cell receptor beta chains in this list originate from one sample, sequenced in a study of yellow fever vaccine responses in identical twins. TCRdb re-called the RT-PCR reads through MiXCR, storing one row per CDR3 protein. The sample lists 11,000 to 15,000 distinct CDR3 sequences, around 84% occurring once. The specimen was T cells from blood (PBMCs), unsorted or a sorted subset (not recorded which), collected before or after yellow fever vaccination (not recorded which). The source of these receptors is a woman aged 18-29 years who received the yellow fever vaccine.

V and J are TRBV18 and TRBJ2-1; a possible D gene is TRBD1 (6 bases). V shed 2 bases and J shed 15 bases, with 14 bases lying between them. Per the germline V gene, CDR1 is KGHSH and CDR2 is LQKENI. CDR3 length: 12 amino acids. The CDR3 spells CASSPRGNVGFF. The CDR3 DNA reads as TGTGCCAGCTCACCAAGGGGGAACGTTGGGTTCTTC.

This clonotype occurred once. This rearrangement joins TRBV7-6 to TRBJ1-3; D gene unclear. Trimming took off 7 bases at V and 3 bases at J, with 10 bases between the two ends. The CDR3 covers 13 residues. Germline values: CDR1 SGHVS, CDR2 FNYEAQ. Here the CDR3 reads CASTPMDGNTIYF. Written as DNA, the CDR3 is TGTGCCAGCACCCCAATGGATGGAAACACCATATATTTT.

The DNA of the CDR3 is TGCGCCAGCAGCCAAGAAGGTGCGCGGGGGCTAGAGACCCAGTACTTC. Translating it yields CASSQEGARGLETQYF. The chain recombines TRBV4-3 with TRBJ2-5, with D perhaps TRBD2 (7 bases). Germline CDR1 reads LGHNA; CDR2 reads YSLEER. V shed 0 bases and J shed 4 bases, with 15 bases lying between them. The CDR3 covers 16 residues.

The chain combines TRBV3-1 with TRBJ2-3; tentatively, D is TRBD1 or TRBD2 (5 bases each). The CDR3 spans 14 residues. V was pared by 4 bases and J by 5 bases, with 13 bases between. Germline loops: CDR1 LGHDT, CDR2 YNNKEL (reference sequence). In nucleotides, the CDR3 is TGTGCCAGCAGCCCGGGGCAGAGAAGAGATACGCAGTATTTT. Translating gives CASSPGQRRDTQYF.

The chain has TRBV11-2 and TRBJ1-4; no reliable D call. The germline gives CDR1 SGHAT, CDR2 FQNNGV. The V gene lost 5 bases and the J gene lost 0 bases, with 7 bases spanning the gap. CDR3 length equals 14 residues. The DNA for the CDR3 is TGTGCCAGCAGCGCCCCTGCAACTAATGAAAAACTGTTTTTT. This codes for CASSAPATNEKLFF.

This chain uses TRBV6-1 with TRBJ1-2; no firm D call. The germline V gene encodes CDR1 MNHNS and CDR2 SASEGT. V was trimmed by 3 bases and J by 13 bases, leaving 18 bases between them. This CDR3 is 13 amino acids long. CDR3 sequence reads: CASSEELALQSTF. The CDR3 DNA is TGTGCCAGCAGTGAGGAGCTAGCACTTCAGAGCACCTTC.

The V and J genes are TRBV11-2 and TRBJ1-3; D unclear. Germline V gene data show CDR1 as SGHAT and CDR2 as FQNNGV. V was shortened by 4 bases and J by 0 bases, with 10 bases between the two germline ends. The CDR3 spans 15 residues. CDR3 DNA: TGTGCCAGCAGCTCTTCCGGGCCCTCTGGAAACACCATATATTTT. Residues: CASSSSGPSGNTIYF.

The V gene is TRBV3-1, the J gene TRBJ2-3; D not certain. CDR1 and CDR2 from the germline V gene are LGHDT and YNNKEL (reference sequence). The ends were cut back, 0 bases at V and 6 bases at J, with 10 bases in the middle. The CDR3 covers 14 residues. This chain's CDR3 is CASSQDWGSDTQYF. In DNA form, the CDR3 reads TGTGCCAGCAGCCAAGACTGGGGATCTGATACGCAGTATTTT.

This clonotype was seen only a few times. V usage is TRBV4-1 and J usage is TRBJ1-2, with D possibly TRBD1 on 5 matching bases. Germline V gene lookup returns CDR1 MGHRA and CDR2 YSYEKL. Trimming removed 5 bases at V and 6 bases at J, with 10 bases between. The CDR3 runs 12 residues. CDR3 bases: TGCGCCAGCAGCGAGGCAGGGAATGGCTACACCTTC. Protein sequence: CASSEAGNGYTF.

V gene TRBV11-1 combines with J gene TRBJ2-1; TRBD2 matches 8 bases. Germline V CDR1 and CDR2: SGHAT, FQDESV (reference sequence). The CDR3 consists of 15 residues. The trim removed 2 bases at V and 5 bases at J, leaving 5 bases unmatched. For the CDR3, the DNA is TGTGCCAGCAGCTTAAGTAGCGGGACTAACAATGAGCAGTTCTTC. Its translation is CASSLSSGTNNEQFF. The whole variable domain, remainder taken from reference TRBV11-1 and TRBJ2-1, is EAEVAQSPRYKITEKSQAVAFWCDPISGHATLYWYRQILGQGPELLVQFQDESVVDDSQLPKDRFSAERLKGVDSTLKIQPAELGDSAMYLCASSLSSGTNNEQFFGPGTRLTVL.

The chain is built from TRBV11-2 and TRBJ2-5, with unresolved D. In germline, CDR1 is SGHAT, CDR2 FQNNGV. This CDR3 spans 13 amino acids. The V end lost 0 bases, the J end lost 5 bases, and 7 bases lay between the germline ends. The DNA of the CDR3 is TGTGCCAGCAGCTTAGAAGCGATTGAGACCCAGTACTTC. Protein product: CASSLEAIETQYF.

The chain uses TRBV10-1 and TRBJ2-1, with D possibly being TRBD2 (5 bases). The CDR3 runs 15 residues. The V and J ends lost 0 bases and 5 bases respectively, with 11 bases between them. Germline V gene lookup returns CDR1 WNHNN and CDR2 SYGVQD (reference sequence). The CDR3 loop reads CASSESRRANNEQFF. The DNA for the CDR3 is TGCGCCAGCAGTGAGTCTCGGCGGGCCAACAATGAGCAGTTCTTC.

The chain employs TRBV24-1 and TRBJ2-1, with no clear D. This CDR3 has 11 residues. The germline gives CDR1 KGHDR, CDR2 SFDVKD. V was cut by 7 bases and J by 4 bases, with 4 bases left in between. CDR3 in amino acids: CATSGYNEQFF. The CDR3 DNA reads as TGTGCCACCAGCGGGTACAATGAGCAGTTCTTC.

This clonotype was found once. This rearrangement joins TRBV13 to TRBJ2-7; 10 bases are a match to TRBD1. There are 15 residues in the CDR3. CDR1 and CDR2 (germline): PRHDT, FYEKMQ (reference sequence). V lost 6 bases to trimming and J lost 5 bases; unmatched junction nucleotides: 10. CDR3 in DNA: TGTGCCAGCAGACCTCCTCTGACAGGGGGCGACGAGCAGTACTTC. Translating gives CASRPPLTGGDEQYF.

The chain combines TRBV7-9 with TRBJ1-1, with no clear D. The CDR3 covers 13 residues. CDR1 and CDR2 from the germline V gene are SEHNR and FQNEAQ (reference sequence). V lost 0 bases and J lost 4, with 6 bases in between. The CDR3 is CASSLAEVTEAFF. The CDR3, as DNA: TGTGCCAGCAGCTTAGCGGAGGTCACTGAAGCTTTCTTT.

The chain carries TRBV11-2 and TRBJ1-5; a weak D match, TRBD1 (5 bases). This CDR3 spans 14 amino acids. V shed 4 bases and J shed 3 bases, with 10 bases lying between them. Looked up from germline, CDR1 is SGHAT and CDR2 is FQNNGV. This CDR3 reads CASSSTVPNQPQHF. The CDR3 DNA follows: TGTGCCAGCAGCTCGACAGTGCCCAATCAGCCCCAGCATTTT.

The rearrangement uses TRBV29-1 and TRBJ2-1; 8 bases fit TRBD2. Trimming at V came to 6 bases and at J to 5 bases, leaving 9 bases not matched to a gene. CDR1 is SQVTM, CDR2 ANQGSEA, per germline. CDR3 length: 14 residues. This chain's CDR3 is CSVPGTRIHNEQFF. CDR3 DNA sequence: TGCAGCGTCCCCGGGACTAGGATTCACAATGAGCAGTTCTTC.

The chain is built from TRBV16 and TRBJ2-3, with 7 bases lining up with TRBD1. The CDR3 runs 15 residues. CDR1 and CDR2 (germline): KGHSY, FQNENV. The J segment lost 4 bases and the V segment lost 6 bases, leaving 10 bases of the junction unmatched. CDR3 nucleotides: TGTGCCAGCAGTCTCGACAGGGCCCCCCCAGATACGCAGTATTTT. Residues: CASSLDRAPPDTQYF.

The chain recombines TRBV5-1 with TRBJ2-7; the D is unclear. Trimming stripped 4 bases from V and 4 bases from J, with 12 bases between. There are 13 residues in the CDR3. Germline assignment: CDR1 SGHRS and CDR2 YFSETQ. CDR3 bases: TGCGCCAGCAGCCCAGGTAGTTCTTACGAGCAGTACTTC. The encoded protein is CASSPGSSYEQYF.

The chain couples TRBV18 to TRBJ2-3, with TRBD1 matching 7 bases. There are 12 residues in the CDR3. Germline CDR1 and CDR2: KGHSH and LQKENI. V was clipped by 6 bases and J by 4 bases; unmatched bases: 1. CDR3 region: CASSQGADTQYF. In DNA form, the CDR3 reads TGTGCCAGCTCGCAGGGGGCAGATACGCAGTATTTT.

The gene calls are TRBV10-3 and TRBJ2-1, with 14 bases lining up with TRBD2. Trimming removed 5 bases from V and 7 bases from J; junction bases left unmatched: 7. The CDR3 contains 16 residues. Per the germline V gene, CDR1 is ENHRY and CDR2 is SYGVKD. Here the CDR3 DNA reads TGTGCCATCAGTAACCCCGGGACTAGCGGGAGAAATGAGCAGTTCTTC. It yields the protein CAISNPGTSGRNEQFF.